This T cell receptor (beta chain) was profiled in a study of control samples from healthy donors and cancer patients. The protocol was immunoSEQ multiplex PCR, while the TCRdb copy is restricted to in-frame clones and leaves out a portion. The sample yields 130,000 or so clones, 85% to 95% seen once. Turning to this clone: Additional DNA sequences in this sample encode the identical CDR3.

The sequence was obtained from a man aged 55 to 70 with colorectal cancer. The sequenced material came from PBMCs.

The CDR3 here is CASSSGQGNTGELFF. The CDR3 DNA follows: TGTGCCAGCAGCTCCGGACAGGGGAACACCGGGGAGCTGTTTTTT. J is TRBJ2-2 and V is TRBV7-2; TRBD1 agrees at 8 bases. With V trimmed by 4 bases and J by 1 base, 2 bases remained unmatched. Germline-derived CDR1 and CDR2 are SGHTA and FQGNSA. The CDR3 consists of 15 residues.